This TCR beta chain was recorded in a study of blood T cell repertoires in COVID-19. Assay used: immunoSEQ multiplex PCR; TCRdb lists only in-frame clones, some missing. The repertoire holds 90,000 or so clones, around 80% seen once, with 20% to 30% in the top ten. Material: peripheral blood. The TCR originated in a man aged 55-75 years with acute or convalescent COVID-19.

The CDR3 sequence: CASSYEGRGGPETQYF. The CDR3 bases are TGTGCCAGCAGTTACGAGGGGCGGGGGGGCCCCGAGACCCAGTACTTC. This chain connects TRBV6-2 or TRBV6-3 to TRBJ2-5, with 9 bases identical to TRBD2. V lost 2 bases, J lost 5 bases, and 9 bases stayed unmatched. This CDR3 spans 16 amino acids. Germline values: CDR1 MNHEY, CDR2 SVGEGT.